The 18 T cell receptor beta chains in this list originate from one sample, sequenced in a study of T cells expressing NK-cell markers (dated by TCRdb to about 2020). Libraries were built with 5' RACE. Sequencing was performed on an Illumina HiSeq 2000. TCRdb reprocessed the public reads and reports one entry per CDR3 protein sequence, without DNA. This sample's records show 400,000 to 450,000 distinct CDR3 sequences. Roughly 8% of the sample goes to the ten largest clones. The sequencing sample was made of blood T cells: a sorted CD56 or NKG2C T cell subset, CD4+ or CD8+ T cells, or bulk PBMC T cells (not recorded which). These TCRs come from a woman between 18 and 70 years old in good health.

The gene calls are TRBV5-4 and TRBJ2-2; TCRdb lists TRBD1, though no DNA is available to test this call. The CDR3 runs 13 residues. Germline V gene data show CDR1 as SGHNT and CDR2 as YYREEE (reference sequence). CDR3 sequence reads: CASGGGNTGELFF.

The rearrangement uses TRBV21-1 and TRBJ1-5; TCRdb's D call of TRBD1 is untestable without DNA. TRBV21-1 is described as a pseudogene. The CDR3 contains 12 residues. The CDR3 protein is CASPRPGKPQHF.

This chain connects TRBV12-3 or TRBV12-4 to TRBJ1-2; the TCRdb call, TRBD1, lacks DNA for checking. The CDR3 sequence is 14 residues long. The chain's CDR3 is CASSSPRVIDGYTF.

CDR3: CASSVRQEGNEQFF. The V gene is TRBV9, the J gene TRBJ2-1; the TCRdb D gene call, TRBD1, has no DNA to confirm it. Germline CDR1 is SGDLS and CDR2 is YYNGEE. The CDR3 contains 14 residues.

The chain has TRBV12-3 or TRBV12-4 and TRBJ2-5; TCRdb lists TRBD2, though no DNA is available to test this call. CDR3 length: 17 residues. This CDR3 reads CASTQTRQGGRQETQYF.

The chain couples TRBV7-9 to TRBJ1-5; the TCRdb D gene call, TRBD1, has no DNA to confirm it. Germline V gives CDR1 SEHNR, CDR2 FQNEAQ (reference sequence). This CDR3 spans 17 amino acids. CDR3 sequence: CASSRRRAPSSNQPQHF.

The gene calls are TRBV6-1 and TRBJ2-2; as DNA is missing, the TRBD2 call by TCRdb cannot be tested. The CDR3 contains 18 residues. Germline V lookup: CDR1 MNHNS, CDR2 SASEGT. The chain's CDR3 is CASSELQVWQLVAGELFF.

The J gene is TRBJ2-2, the V gene TRBV7-2; TCRdb indicates TRBD1, and absent DNA this call remains unverified. Germline CDR1 and CDR2: SGHTA and FQGNSA. The length of the CDR3 is 15 residues. The CDR3 spells CASSLTGLHTGELFF.

The J gene is TRBJ1-5, the V gene TRBV20-1; with no DNA, the TCRdb D assignment of TRBD1 cannot be verified. Germline V gives CDR1 DFQATT, CDR2 SNEGSKA (reference sequence). The CDR3 has 12 amino acids. The CDR3 is CSARVGEQPQHF.

V is TRBV4-3 and J is TRBJ2-1; TCRdb picks TRBD1, but there is no DNA to check that call. Germline V gene data show CDR1 as LGHNA and CDR2 as YSLEER. This CDR3 spans 15 amino acids. This CDR3 is CASSSPGGITNEQFF.

V and J are TRBV4-3 and TRBJ2-3; the TCRdb D gene call, TRBD1, has no DNA to confirm it. The CDR3 covers 16 residues. CDR1 LGHNA and CDR2 YSLEER come from the germline V gene. The CDR3 region is CASSQDWGEGTDTQYF.

The V gene is TRBV29-1, the J gene TRBJ2-7; absent DNA, TCRdb's TRBD1 call cannot be checked. The CDR3 is made up of 11 amino acids. From germline, CDR1 is SQVTM and CDR2 ANQGSEA. Here the CDR3 reads CSPWTGGPQYF.

The CDR3 loop reads CASRYGNQPQHF. The V call is TRBV12-3 or TRBV12-4, the J call TRBJ1-5. The CDR3 is made up of 12 amino acids.

The gene calls are TRBV2 and TRBJ2-1; absent DNA, TCRdb's TRBD1 call cannot be checked. Germline values: CDR1 SNHLY, CDR2 FYNNEI. The length of the CDR3 is 13 residues. Here the CDR3 reads CATRQASYNEQFF.

The gene calls are TRBV4-3 and TRBJ2-1; with no DNA, the TCRdb D assignment of TRBD2 cannot be verified. The CDR3 contains 15 residues. Germline CDR1 is LGHNA and CDR2 is YSLEER. The CDR3 loop reads CASSPRRGGLDEQFF.

The CDR3 sequence: CASSLRIRQNSGNTIYF. The rearrangement links TRBV12-3 or TRBV12-4 to TRBJ1-3. The CDR3 has 17 residues.

The rearrangement links TRBV7-9 to TRBJ2-7; TCRdb reports TRBD1, a call that lacks DNA to check it against. The germline V gene encodes CDR1 SEHNR and CDR2 FQNEAQ (reference sequence). CDR3 size: 14 residues. CDR3 sequence: CASSLQGPPLEQYF.

This rearrangement joins TRBV4-1 to TRBJ2-7; the D call of TRBD2 rests on TCRdb alone, since no DNA is present to check it. Per the germline V gene, CDR1 is MGHRA and CDR2 is YSYEKL. This CDR3 has 19 residues. Here the CDR3 reads CASSHAGLAGGQRSYEQYF.